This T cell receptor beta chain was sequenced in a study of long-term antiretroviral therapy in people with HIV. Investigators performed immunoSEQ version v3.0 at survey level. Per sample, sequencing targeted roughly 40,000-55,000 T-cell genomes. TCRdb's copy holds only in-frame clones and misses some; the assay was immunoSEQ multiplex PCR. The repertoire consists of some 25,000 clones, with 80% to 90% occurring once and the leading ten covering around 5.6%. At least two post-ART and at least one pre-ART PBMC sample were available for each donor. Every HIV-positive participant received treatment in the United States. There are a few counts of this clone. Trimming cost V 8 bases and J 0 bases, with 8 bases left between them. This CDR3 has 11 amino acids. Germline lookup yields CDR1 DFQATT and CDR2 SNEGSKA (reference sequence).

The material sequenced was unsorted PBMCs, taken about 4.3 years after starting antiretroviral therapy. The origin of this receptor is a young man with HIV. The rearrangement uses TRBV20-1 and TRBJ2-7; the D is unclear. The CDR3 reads CSHDGSYEQYF. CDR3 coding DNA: TGCAGTCATGACGGCTCCTACGAGCAGTACTTC.